This TCR beta chain was sequenced in a study of cytomegalovirus exposure and HLA in healthy donors. Trimming took 3 bases from V and 9 from J, leaving 9 bases between them. Germline CDR1 reads MDHEN; CDR2 reads SYDVKM. This CDR3 has 12 residues. The PCR was carried out with 60 Vbeta primers and 13 Jbeta primers. The repertoire was sequenced with immunoSEQ multiplex PCR; TCRdb's copy has only in-frame clones and lacks some. This table holds about 180,000 clones, about three quarters found once. The chain combines TRBV28 with TRBJ2-1, with D unclear. Sequenced sample: PBMCs. This TCR derives from a woman in her fifties or sixties in good health and CMV-seropositive. The CDR3 DNA is TGTGCCAGCAGTTTTGCTAGAACTGAGCAGTTCTTC. This encodes CASSFARTEQFF.